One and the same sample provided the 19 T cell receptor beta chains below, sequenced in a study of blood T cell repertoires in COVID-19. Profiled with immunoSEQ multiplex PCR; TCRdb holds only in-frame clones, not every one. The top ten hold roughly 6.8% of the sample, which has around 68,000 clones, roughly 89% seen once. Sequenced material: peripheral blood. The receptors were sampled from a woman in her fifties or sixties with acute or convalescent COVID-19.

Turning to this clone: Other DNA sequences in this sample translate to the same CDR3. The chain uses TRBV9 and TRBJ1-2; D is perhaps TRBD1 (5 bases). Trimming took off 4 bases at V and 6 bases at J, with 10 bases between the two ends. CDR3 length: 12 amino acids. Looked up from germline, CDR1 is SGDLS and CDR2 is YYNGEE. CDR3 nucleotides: TGTGCCAGCAGCCCCAGGGAGGATGGCTACACCTTC. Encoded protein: CASSPREDGYTF.

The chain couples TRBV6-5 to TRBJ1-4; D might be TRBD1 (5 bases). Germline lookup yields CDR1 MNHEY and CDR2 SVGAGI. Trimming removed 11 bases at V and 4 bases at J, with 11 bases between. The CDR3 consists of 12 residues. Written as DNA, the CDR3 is TGTGCCGGCGGACAACTTAATGAAAAACTGTTTTTT. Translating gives CAGGQLNEKLFF.

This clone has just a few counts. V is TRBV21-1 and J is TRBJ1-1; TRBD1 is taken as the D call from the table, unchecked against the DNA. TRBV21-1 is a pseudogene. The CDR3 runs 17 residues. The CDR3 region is CASKPPRGQQMNTEAFF. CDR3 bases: TGTGCCAGTAAGCCCCCCCGGGGACAACAAATGAACACTGAAGCTTTCTTT.

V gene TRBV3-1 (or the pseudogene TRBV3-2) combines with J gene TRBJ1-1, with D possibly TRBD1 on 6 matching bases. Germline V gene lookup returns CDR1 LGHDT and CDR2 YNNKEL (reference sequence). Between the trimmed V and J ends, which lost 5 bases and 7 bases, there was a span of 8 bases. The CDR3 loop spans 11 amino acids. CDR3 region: CASSGTLEAFF. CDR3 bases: TGTGCCAGCAGCGGGACACTTGAAGCTTTCTTT.

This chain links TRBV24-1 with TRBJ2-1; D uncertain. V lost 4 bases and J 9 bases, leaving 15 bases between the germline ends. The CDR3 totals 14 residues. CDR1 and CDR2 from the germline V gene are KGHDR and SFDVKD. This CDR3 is CATSDPLIIGEQFF. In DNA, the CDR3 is TGTGCCACCAGTGACCCCCTAATTATCGGTGAGCAGTTCTTC.

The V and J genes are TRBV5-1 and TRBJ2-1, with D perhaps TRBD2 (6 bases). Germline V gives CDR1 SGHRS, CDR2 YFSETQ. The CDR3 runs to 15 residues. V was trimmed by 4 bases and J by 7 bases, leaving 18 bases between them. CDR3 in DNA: TGCGCCAGCAGCCCTGGGGGGATTATGATGAATGAGCAGTTCTTC. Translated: CASSPGGIMMNEQFF.

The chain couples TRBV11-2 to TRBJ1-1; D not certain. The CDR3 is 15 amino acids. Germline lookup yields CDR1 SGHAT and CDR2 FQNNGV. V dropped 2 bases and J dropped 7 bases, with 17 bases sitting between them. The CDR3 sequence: CASSLRGDRLGEAFF. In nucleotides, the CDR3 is TGTGCCAGCAGCTTAAGAGGTGACCGGCTCGGTGAAGCTTTCTTT.

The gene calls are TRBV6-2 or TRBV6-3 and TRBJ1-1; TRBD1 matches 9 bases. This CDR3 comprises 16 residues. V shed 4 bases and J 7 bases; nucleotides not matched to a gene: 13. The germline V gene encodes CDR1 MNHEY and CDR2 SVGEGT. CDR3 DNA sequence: TGTGCCAGCAGTTCCCCCCCGGGACAGGGTAGAAATGAAGCTTTCTTT. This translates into CASSSPPGQGRNEAFF.

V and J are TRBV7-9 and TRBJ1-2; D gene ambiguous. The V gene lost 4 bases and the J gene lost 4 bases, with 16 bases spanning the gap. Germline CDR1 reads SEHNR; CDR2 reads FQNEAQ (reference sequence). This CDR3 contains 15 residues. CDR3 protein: CASSSANLRIYGYTF. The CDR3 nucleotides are TGTGCCAGCAGCTCCGCGAATCTGCGAATCTATGGCTACACCTTC.

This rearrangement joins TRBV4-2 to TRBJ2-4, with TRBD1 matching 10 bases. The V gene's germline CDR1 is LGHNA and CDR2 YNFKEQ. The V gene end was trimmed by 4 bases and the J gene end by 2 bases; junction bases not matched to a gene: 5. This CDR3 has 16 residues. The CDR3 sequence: CASSPRTGGSKNIQYF. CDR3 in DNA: TGTGCCAGCAGCCCCCGGACAGGGGGTTCCAAAAACATTCAGTACTTC.

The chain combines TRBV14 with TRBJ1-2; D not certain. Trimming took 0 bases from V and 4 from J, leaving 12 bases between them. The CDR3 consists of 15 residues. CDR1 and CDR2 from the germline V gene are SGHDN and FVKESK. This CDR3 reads CASSQDMLPGYGYTF. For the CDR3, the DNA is TGTGCCAGCAGCCAAGACATGCTACCGGGCTATGGCTACACCTTC.

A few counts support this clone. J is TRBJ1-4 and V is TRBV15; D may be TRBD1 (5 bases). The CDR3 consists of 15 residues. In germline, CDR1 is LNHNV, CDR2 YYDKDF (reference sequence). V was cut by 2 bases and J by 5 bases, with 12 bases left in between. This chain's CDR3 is CATSRPGLGNEKLFF. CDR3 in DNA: TGTGCCACCAGCAGACCGGGACTGGGAAATGAAAAACTGTTTTTT.

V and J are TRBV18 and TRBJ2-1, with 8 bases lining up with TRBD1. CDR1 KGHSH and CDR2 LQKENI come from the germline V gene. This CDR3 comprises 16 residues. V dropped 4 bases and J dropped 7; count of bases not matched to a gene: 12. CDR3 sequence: CASSLQGAARQNEQFF. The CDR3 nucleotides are TGTGCCAGCTCACTTCAGGGGGCTGCTCGTCAAAATGAGCAGTTCTTC.

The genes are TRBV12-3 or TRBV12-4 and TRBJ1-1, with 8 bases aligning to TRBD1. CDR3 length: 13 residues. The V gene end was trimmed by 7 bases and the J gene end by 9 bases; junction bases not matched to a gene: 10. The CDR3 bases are TGTGCCAGCACTTTTAGGCCAGGGGGCAAAGCTTTCTTT. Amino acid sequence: CASTFRPGGKAFF.

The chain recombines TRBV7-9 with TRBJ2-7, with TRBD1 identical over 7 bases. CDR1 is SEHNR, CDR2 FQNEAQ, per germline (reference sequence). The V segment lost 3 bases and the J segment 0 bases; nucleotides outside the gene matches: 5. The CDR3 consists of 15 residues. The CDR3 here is CASSLGQPSSYEQYF. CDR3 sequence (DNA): TGTGCCAGCAGCTTGGGACAGCCGAGCTCCTACGAGCAGTACTTC.

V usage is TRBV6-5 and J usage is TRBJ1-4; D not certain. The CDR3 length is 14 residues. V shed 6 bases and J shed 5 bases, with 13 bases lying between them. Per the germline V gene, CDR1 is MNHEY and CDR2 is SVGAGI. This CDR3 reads CASRPLLRNEKLFF. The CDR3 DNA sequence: TGTGCCAGCAGGCCGCTTTTACGGAATGAAAAACTGTTTTTT.

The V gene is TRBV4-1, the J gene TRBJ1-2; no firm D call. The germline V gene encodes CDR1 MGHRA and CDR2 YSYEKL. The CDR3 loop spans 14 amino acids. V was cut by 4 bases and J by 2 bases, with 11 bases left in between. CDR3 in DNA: TGCGCCAGCAGCCCCATGACGGGAAACTATGGCTACACCTTC. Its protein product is CASSPMTGNYGYTF.

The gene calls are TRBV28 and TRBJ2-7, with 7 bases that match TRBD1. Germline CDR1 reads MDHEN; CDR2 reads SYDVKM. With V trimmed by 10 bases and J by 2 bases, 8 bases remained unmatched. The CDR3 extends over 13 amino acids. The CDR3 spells CATLGTVPYEQYF. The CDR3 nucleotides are TGTGCCACCCTTGGGACAGTTCCCTACGAGCAGTACTTC.

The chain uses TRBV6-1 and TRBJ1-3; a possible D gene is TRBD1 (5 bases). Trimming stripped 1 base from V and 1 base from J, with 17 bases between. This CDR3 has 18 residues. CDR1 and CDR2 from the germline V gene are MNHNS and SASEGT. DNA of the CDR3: TGTGCCAGCAGTGAAGGTTCTCGACAGCTCCTATCTGGAAACACCATATATTTT. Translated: CASSEGSRQLLSGNTIYF.